A single sample is the source of the 13 T cell receptor beta chains below, sequenced in a study of radiation and T cells in renal cell carcinoma. TCRdb's copy holds only in-frame clones and misses some; the assay was immunoSEQ multiplex PCR. The data hold 120,000 to 150,000 clones, with around 78% observed a single time. Time point described: baseline pretreatment blood. Sample treatment: 15 Gy SBRT to primary tumor, nephrectomy 4 weeks later. This material consisted of blood, taken from a patient whose treatment included radiotherapy and nephrectomy. The receptors come from a woman between 50 and 59 years old with renal cell carcinoma.

Here the CDR3 reads CASRGSYEQYF. The CDR3 region has the DNA TGTGCCAGCAGGGGCTCCTACGAGCAGTACTTC. The V and J genes are TRBV2 and TRBJ2-7; D is uncertain. Germline CDR1 SNHLY, CDR2 FYNNEI. The CDR3 covers 11 residues. The ends were cut back, 6 bases at V and 0 bases at J, with 3 bases in the middle.

V gene TRBV9 combines with J gene TRBJ2-5; D is undetermined. Germline CDR1 SGDLS, CDR2 YYNGEE. The CDR3 contains 14 residues. Trimming removed 4 bases at V and 0 bases at J, with 10 bases between. CDR3 coding DNA: TGTGCCAGCAGCCGAAAGCCCGACCAAGAGACCCAGTACTTC. It codes for CASSRKPDQETQYF.

The chain is built from TRBV6-5 and TRBJ1-1; the match to TRBD1 covers 10 bases. Germline CDR1 and CDR2: MNHEY and SVGAGI. The CDR3 totals 14 residues. Losses at the gene ends were 7 bases for V and 2 bases for J; bases not matched to a gene: 4. The CDR3 sequence is CASKGQGSNTEAFF. The CDR3 nucleotides read TGTGCCAGCAAGGGACAGGGGTCAAACACTGAAGCTTTCTTT.

This clone occurred many times. J is TRBJ2-1 and V is TRBV7-9; no firm D call. Trimming cost V 3 bases and J 1 base, with 4 bases left between them. The CDR3 is 13 amino acids. The germline CDR1 and CDR2 sequences are SEHNR and FQNEAQ (reference sequence). The CDR3 loop reads CASSLTSYNEQFF. Written as DNA, the CDR3 is TGTGCCAGCAGCTTGACGTCCTACAATGAGCAGTTCTTC.

The chain uses TRBV5-1 and TRBJ2-7; 8 bases align to TRBD1. CDR3 size: 13 residues. Trimming took 3 bases from V and 3 from J; bases not matched to a gene: 2. Germline V gives CDR1 SGHRS, CDR2 YFSETQ. The chain's CDR3 is CASSSTGVYEQYF. DNA for the CDR3: TGCGCCAGCAGCTCGACAGGGGTCTACGAGCAGTACTTC. Using reference TRBV5-1 and TRBJ2-7 for the parts outside the CDR3, the full variable domain is KAGVTQTPRYLIKTRGQQVTLSCSPISGHRSVSWYQQTPGQGLQFLFEYFSETQRNKGNFPGRFSGRQFSNSRSEMNVSTLELGDSALYLCASSSTGVYEQYFGPGTRLTVT.

The chain has TRBV5-1 and TRBJ1-1; 9 bases match TRBD1. Germline trimming cut 4 bases from V and 4 bases from J; bases unmatched to any gene: 5. The CDR3 totals 14 residues. The germline V gene encodes CDR1 SGHRS and CDR2 YFSETQ. In DNA, the CDR3 is TGCGCCAGCAGCCCAGACAGGGGGTTCACTGAAGCTTTCTTT. It codes for CASSPDRGFTEAFF.

The chain joins TRBV14 to TRBJ1-5; 8 bases are a match to TRBD1. Germline assignment: CDR1 SGHDN and CDR2 FVKESK. CDR3 length equals 15 residues. Trimming at V came to 5 bases and at J to 3 bases, leaving 6 bases not matched to a gene. CDR3 nucleotide sequence: TGTGCCAGCAGCACTGGGACAGGAGCCAATCAGCCCCAGCATTTT. Encoded protein: CASSTGTGANQPQHF.

This chain joins TRBV5-6 and TRBJ2-1; TRBD1 matches 7 bases. The V gene end was trimmed by 2 bases and the J gene end by 0 bases; junction bases not matched to a gene: 14. Germline V gives CDR1 SGHDT, CDR2 YYEEEE. The CDR3 sequence is 19 residues long. For the CDR3, the DNA is TGTGCCAGCAGCTTCCGACAGGGTCGTATGTTAAGCTCCTACAATGAGCAGTTCTTC. Its protein is CASSFRQGRMLSSYNEQFF.

This clone was found once. The chain links TRBV28 to TRBJ2-7; the D gene is possibly TRBD1 (6 bases). The CDR3 length is 12 residues. The germline V gene encodes CDR1 MDHEN and CDR2 SYDVKM. V was clipped by 10 bases and J by 6 bases, with 16 bases between them. The CDR3 DNA reads as TGTGCCACCCTCCGCAGGGGACGCGAGCAGTACTTC. Amino acids: CATLRRGREQYF.

The rearrangement links TRBV2 to TRBJ1-1; no definite D call. V lost 7 bases and J lost 0, with 9 bases in between. The CDR3 is 13 residues long. Germline lookup yields CDR1 SNHLY and CDR2 FYNNEI. This CDR3 reads CASKRELNTEAFF. CDR3 in DNA: TGTGCCAGCAAGAGGGAGTTGAACACTGAAGCTTTCTTT. The variable domain in full, with the rest retrieved from reference TRBV2 and TRBJ1-1, is EPEVTQTPSHQVTQMGQEVILRCVPISNHLYFYWYRQILGQKVEFLVSFYNNEISEKSEIFDDQFSVERPDGSNFTLKIRSTKLEDSAMYFCASKRELNTEAFFGQGTRLTVV.

V usage is TRBV4-1 and J usage is TRBJ2-2; 8 bases map to TRBD2. CDR3 length: 15 residues. Germline CDR1 MGHRA, CDR2 YSYEKL. V was pared by 3 bases and J by 7 bases, with 7 bases of the junction left unmatched. The CDR3 spells CASSQAPAGGGELFF. CDR3 in DNA: TGCGCCAGCAGCCAGGCCCCCGCGGGGGGCGGGGAGCTGTTTTTT.

The chain employs TRBV5-1 and TRBJ2-3; D gene uncertain. Germline values: CDR1 SGHRS, CDR2 YFSETQ. CDR3 length equals 11 residues. Trimming removed 7 bases at V and 3 bases at J, with 6 bases between. Written as DNA, the CDR3 is TGCGCCAGCGGATTGACAGATACGCAGTATTTT. Translation gives CASGLTDTQYF. The variable domain in full, completed from reference TRBV5-1 and TRBJ2-3, reads KAGVTQTPRYLIKTRGQQVTLSCSPISGHRSVSWYQQTPGQGLQFLFEYFSETQRNKGNFPGRFSGRQFSNSRSEMNVSTLELGDSALYLCASGLTDTQYFGPGTRLTVL.

The chain has TRBV5-6 and TRBJ2-7; tentatively, D is TRBD2 (5 bases). CDR3 length equals 12 residues. Germline CDR1 and CDR2: SGHDT and YYEEEE. The V end lost 4 bases, the J end lost 7 bases, and 12 bases lay between the germline ends. Written as DNA, the CDR3 is TGTGCCAGCAGCCGTCCGGACTTGGAGCAGTACTTC. It yields the protein CASSRPDLEQYF.